A selection of T cell receptor beta chains follows, all from one sample in a study of blood T cells in healthy people across ages. MiXCR was run by TCRdb on the 5' RACE reads, yielding one entry per CDR3 protein. The sample holds under 1,000,000 distinct CDR3 sequences; 36% are singletons and the top ten take 10% to 15%. Sequenced: blood. The receptors were gathered from a young man in good health. Both conserved end residues are part of each CDR3. The order of the fields is J gene, D gene, clone size, V gene, CDR3 DNA, CDR3 protein. A D gene is named only where the DNA matches it firmly. Not all rows give a size; the values are once, few, many and, for expanded clones, a class.

TRBJ1-5 | . | . | TRBV20-1 | TGCAGTGCTAGAGATGGGGGTAACGGGTATCAGCCCCAGCATTTT | CSARDGGNGYQPQHF
TRBJ2-3 | . | . | TRBV4-1 | TGCGCCAGCAGCCAAGGCGGAGCAGGGGGGGGCACAGATACGCAGTATTTT | CASSQGGAGGGTDTQYF
TRBJ1-1 | . | . | TRBV29-1 | TGCAGCGTTGATTGGGGTAGGATTGGGCGGAACACTGAAGCTTTCTTT | CSVDWGRIGRNTEAFF
TRBJ2-5 | TRBD2 | . | TRBV7-8 | TGTGCCAGCATCTTCAACCTCCGGACTAGGGATGAGCAGTACTTC | CASIFNLRTRDEQYF
TRBJ1-2 | . | once | TRBV12-3/TRBV12-4 | TGTGCCAGCAGTTCCTCAGGAAACTCCGGCTACACCTTC | CASSSSGNSGYTF
TRBJ2-1 | TRBD1 | few | TRBV14 | TGTGCCAGCAGCCAGAGGTCCCGGGACAGTAGTGAGCAGTTCTTC | CASSQRSRDSSEQFF
TRBJ1-5 | . | few | TRBV7-9 | TGTGCCAGCAGTCAAGCGGGCAGAACCAACAATCAGCCCCAGCATTTT | CASSQAGRTNNQPQHF
TRBJ2-7 | TRBD2 | once | TRBV20-1 | TGCAGTGCTAGAGATAATAGACTAGCGGGGCCCCCCAGGACCGAGCAGTACTTC | CSARDNRLAGPPRTEQYF
TRBJ1-2 | . | . | TRBV5-5 | TGTGCCAGCAGCTCTACCCTCCGGGACACCTCGGTTGGCTACACCTTC | CASSSTLRDTSVGYTF
TRBJ2-3 | . | . | TRBV7-9 | TGTGCCAGCAGCTGGCGGGACAGCGGTCCCACAGATACGCAGTATTTT | CASSWRDSGPTDTQYF
TRBJ2-2 | . | . | TRBV6-6 | TGTGCCAGCAGCGCAGAGTCGGCTAGCGCGGTCGCCGGGGAGCTGTTTTTT | CASSAESASAVAGELFF
TRBJ2-1 | . | . | TRBV5-6 | TGTGCCAGCAGCCGCTTCCCCACCAACAATGAGCAGTTCTTC | CASSRFPTNNEQFF
TRBJ2-7 | . | many | TRBV7-6 | TGTGCCAGCAGCTTAGGACAGGGAGGCTACGAGCAGTACTTC | CASSLGQGGYEQYF
TRBJ2-1 | . | . | TRBV2 | TGTGCCAGCAGTGCGGACGGCAACAATGAGCAGTTCTTC | CASSADGNNEQFF
TRBJ1-2 | . | many | TRBV4-3 | TGCGCCAGCAGCCAAGATCTGGGCCAGAACTATGGCTACACCTTC | CASSQDLGQNYGYTF
TRBJ2-3 | . | . | TRBV20-1 | TGCAGTGCTAGTGCGGCATCCCTCTCGGCAGATACGCAGTATTTT | CSASAASLSADTQYF
TRBJ2-1 | . | once | TRBV29-1 | TGCAGCGTTGATATCCAAACCGATGAGCAGTTCTTC | CSVDIQTDEQFF
TRBJ2-1 | . | . | TRBV5-5 | TGTGCCAGCAGCGGGGGGGGGACAGTGGGTGAGCAGTTCTTC | CASSGGGTVGEQFF
TRBJ1-6 | . | few | TRBV20-1 | TGCAGTGCTAGACCGCGCCCTAATTCACCCCTCCACTTT | CSARPRPNSPLHF
TRBJ2-5 | . | many | TRBV5-1 | TGCGCCAGCAGCTTGGAACTTCTAGAGACCCAGTACTTC | CASSLELLETQYF
TRBJ2-1 | TRBD2 | . | TRBV28 | TGTGCCAGCAGTCCCCTTAGCGGGGCCACCCCACCATACGATGAGCAGTTCTTC | CASSPLSGATPPYDEQFF
TRBJ2-4 | TRBD2 | few | TRBV7-3 | TGTGCCAGCAGCCCCACGGGGACTAGCGGGGGGACGAGCCTAGCCAAAAACATTCAGTACTTC | CASSPTGTSGGTSLAKNIQYF
TRBJ2-3 | . | . | TRBV20-1 | TGCAGTGCTAGGGGCAGCGGAAGCACAGATGCGCAGTATTTT | CSARGSGSTDAQYF
TRBJ2-3 | . | . | TRBV20-1 | TGCAGTGCTAGGGATATTGGACTTACCGCCACAGATACGCAGTATTTT | CSARDIGLTATDTQYF
TRBJ2-7 | TRBD1 | . | TRBV20-1 | TGCAGTGCTGGCCGGGACAGGGGGCACGAGCAGTACTTC | CSAGRDRGHEQYF
TRBJ2-1 | TRBD1 | many | TRBV20-1 | TGCAGTGCCAAGACAGGGTTCAATGAGCAGTTCTTC | CSAKTGFNEQFF
TRBJ1-2 | TRBD1 | . | TRBV6-5 | TGTGCCAGCAGTCCCACAGGGGCCACTAACTATGGCTACACCTTC | CASSPTGATNYGYTF
TRBJ1-6 | TRBD1 | . | TRBV10-3 | TGTGCCATCAGGGAGACAGGGACAGAGAATTCACCCCTCCACTTT | CAIRETGTENSPLHF
TRBJ1-5 | . | . | TRBV7-3 | TGTGCCAGCGAGCCCCATAAGGGAGTTCATCAGCCCCAGCATTTT | CASEPHKGVHQPQHF
TRBJ2-7 | . | . | TRBV5-1 | TGCGCCAGCAGCTCCCCCACAGGGCCCTACGAGCAGTACTTC | CASSSPTGPYEQYF
TRBJ1-2 | TRBD1 | few | TRBV29-1 | TGCAGCGTATCGCCAGGGGGCGCGGTCTATGGCTACACCTTC | CSVSPGGAVYGYTF
TRBJ2-7 | TRBD2 | many | TRBV27 | TGTGCCAGCAGTCCGATCCTAGCGGGGGCCTACGAGCAGTACTTC | CASSPILAGAYEQYF
TRBJ2-7 | TRBD2 | . | TRBV20-1 | TGCAGTGCTGGGGGACTAGCGGGGGGTTCCTACAATGAGCAGTACTTC | CSAGGLAGGSYNEQYF
TRBJ2-5 | . | . | TRBV6-2/TRBV6-3 | TGTGCCAGCAGTTACGGGATGAGGTCGGCAGGCGTGCAGTACTTC | CASSYGMRSAGVQYF
TRBJ2-5 | TRBD2 | . | TRBV6-6 | TGTGCCAGCAGCCTTCGGCGGGGGGCTGCAGGAACCCAGTACTTC | CASSLRRGAAGTQYF
TRBJ2-3 | . | many | TRBV4-1 | TGCGCCAGCAGCCAAGAGGGGTCTGCTAGGGGCACAGATACGCAGTATTTT | CASSQEGSARGTDTQYF
TRBJ1-4 | . | . | TRBV4-1 | TGCGCCAGCAGCCAGCCACTGATGGGGAATGAAAAACTGTTTTTT | CASSQPLMGNEKLFF
TRBJ1-5 | . | few | TRBV7-2 | TGTGCCAGCAGCAGCGGTGAGCCTCAGCCCCAGCATTTT | CASSSGEPQPQHF
TRBJ2-1 | . | few | TRBV3-1 | TGTGCCAGCAGCCCCCAGGGGGGGCAGTGGAATGAGCAGTTCTTC | CASSPQGGQWNEQFF
TRBJ2-7 | TRBD1 | few | TRBV20-1 | TGCAGTGCTGGGGACAGTGGCTACGAGCAGTACTTC | CSAGDSGYEQYF
TRBJ1-2 | . | . | TRBV12-3/TRBV12-4 | TGTGCCAGCAGTTTAGGAATCGGGGCTGCTTATGGCTACACCTTC | CASSLGIGAAYGYTF
TRBJ2-7 | . | . | TRBV20-1 | TGCAGTGCTCATCAAGGGCTTTACGAGCAGTACTTC | CSAHQGLYEQYF
TRBJ1-2 | . | many | TRBV12-3/TRBV12-4 | TGTGCCAGCAGCCGTACAGGGTGTGGCTACACCTTC | CASSRTGCGYTF
TRBJ1-2 | . | . | TRBV2 | TGTGCCAGCGCTCCGGAGAGTCAACTCTATGGCTACACCTTC | CASAPESQLYGYTF
TRBJ2-3 | TRBD1 | few | TRBV4-3 | TGCGCCAGCAGCCATGTCGGTGGGACAGACTCAGATGCGCAGTATTTT | CASSHVGGTDSDAQYF
TRBJ1-1 | . | . | TRBV28 | TGTGCCAGCAGCTCCACGGGCGCAACGAACACTGAAGCTTTCTTT | CASSSTGATNTEAFF